What follows are 10 T cell receptor beta chains derived from one specimen sequenced in a study of CD8 T cells in Susac syndrome. Random hexamers were used to reverse transcribe 0.5 to 1 ug of RNA. TCRdb used MiXCR to reprocess the immunoSEQ multiplex PCR reads, holding one entry per CDR3 protein. The sample has about 300,000 distinct CDR3 sequences, approximately 90% seen once. The sample consisted of CD8+ T cells from PBMCs. The receptors originated from a human donor with multiple sclerosis.

The chain has TRBV19 and TRBJ1-5; 8 bases map to TRBD1. With V trimmed by 5 bases and J by 4 bases, 7 bases remained unmatched. CDR1 and CDR2 (germline): LNHDA, SQIVND (reference sequence). This CDR3 has 15 residues. CDR3 DNA sequence: TGTGCCAGTAGTTACACAGGACAGGGAAATCAGCCCCAGCATTTT. Protein product: CASSYTGQGNQPQHF.

The chain links TRBV2 to TRBJ2-5; D remains unclear. CDR3 length: 11 residues. Trimming stripped 8 bases from V and 2 bases from J, with 6 bases between. CDR1 is SNHLY, CDR2 FYNNEI, per germline. CDR3 DNA: TGTGCCAGCGAGAGTCAAGAGACCCAGTACTTC. This encodes CASESQETQYF. Drawing the rest from reference TRBV2 and TRBJ2-5, the complete variable domain is EPEVTQTPSHQVTQMGQEVILRCVPISNHLYFYWYRQILGQKVEFLVSFYNNEISEKSEIFDDQFSVERPDGSNFTLKIRSTKLEDSAMYFCASESQETQYFGPGTRLLVL.

The rearrangement links TRBV14 to TRBJ2-3; maybe TRBD2 (5 bases). Trimming took off 0 bases at V and 3 bases at J, with 10 bases between the two ends. The germline gives CDR1 SGHDN, CDR2 FVKESK. The CDR3 has 15 residues. CDR3 sequence (DNA): TGTGCCAGCAGCCAAGATGGACTTTTGACAGATACGCAGTATTTT. Its protein is CASSQDGLLTDTQYF.

This chain joins TRBV6-2 or TRBV6-3 and TRBJ2-7; 7 positions match TRBD1. Germline CDR1 reads MNHEY; CDR2 reads SVGEGT. V lost 6 bases and J lost 7; bases outside the gene matches: 6. This CDR3 comprises 12 residues. The CDR3 spells CASSMTGLEQYF. The CDR3 region has the DNA TGTGCCAGCAGCATGACAGGGCTTGAGCAGTACTTC.

V usage is TRBV6-5 and J usage is TRBJ2-3, with 7 bases matching TRBD1. Per the germline V gene, CDR1 is MNHEY and CDR2 is SVGAGI. The CDR3 covers 17 residues. The J segment lost 3 bases and the V segment lost 0 bases, leaving 9 bases of the junction unmatched. The DNA of the CDR3 is TGTGCCAGCAGTTACTCGCCAGACAGGGAAGTAACAGATACGCAGTATTTT. This codes for CASSYSPDREVTDTQYF.

The J gene is TRBJ2-3, the V gene TRBV29-1, with 7 positions matching TRBD1. Germline assignment: CDR1 SQVTM and CDR2 ANQGSEA. This CDR3 is built from 15 residues. V lost 4 bases, J lost 0 bases, and 7 bases stayed unmatched. The CDR3 region has the DNA TGCAGCGTTGCGCCGGGACAGCTGAGCACAGATACGCAGTATTTT. Translating it yields CSVAPGQLSTDTQYF.

The chain has TRBV29-1 and TRBJ2-7; possibly TRBD1 for D (6 bases). Per the germline V gene, CDR1 is SQVTM and CDR2 is ANQGSEA. Trimming removed 6 bases from V and 1 base from J, with 13 bases in between. The CDR3 has 13 amino acids. The CDR3 coding sequence is TGCAGCGTAGCCCCGGGACAATCCTACGAGCAGTACTTC. Amino acids: CSVAPGQSYEQYF.

The chain carries TRBV4-2 and TRBJ2-1, with 8 bases that match TRBD1. The germline V gene encodes CDR1 LGHNA and CDR2 YNFKEQ. The CDR3 spans 14 residues. V shed 4 bases and J 8 bases; nucleotides not matched to a gene: 7. The CDR3 bases are TGTGCCAGCAGCCGCGGAGGCAGGGGGCATGAGCAGTTCTTC. This gives the protein CASSRGGRGHEQFF.

The chain links TRBV29-1 to TRBJ1-1; possibly TRBD1 for D (5 bases). V lost 3 bases, J lost 4 bases, and 15 bases lay in between. CDR3 length: 14 amino acids. Germline V gene lookup returns CDR1 SQVTM and CDR2 ANQGSEA. Here the CDR3 reads CSVEARDSGTEAFF. In nucleotides, the CDR3 is TGCAGCGTTGAGGCGCGGGACTCGGGCACTGAAGCTTTCTTT.

The rearrangement uses TRBV28 and TRBJ2-7; 9 bases are shared with TRBD1. Germline CDR1 and CDR2: MDHEN and SYDVKM. The CDR3 is 15 amino acids. With V trimmed by 5 bases and J by 3 bases, 8 bases remained unmatched. The CDR3 DNA follows: TGTGCCAGCAGTCTCGGGACAGGGTTGGACTACGAGCAGTACTTC. Translating gives CASSLGTGLDYEQYF.